This is a list of T cell receptor beta chains from one sample in a study of T cells in Graves' hyperthyroidism and ophthalmopathy. TCRdb ran MiXCR on the multiplex PCR reads and lists one entry per CDR3 protein. The sample lists just over 550,000 distinct CDR3 sequences; about half were seen once. Sequencing used peripheral blood or thyroid tissue (not recorded which). The source of these receptors is a woman aged 18 to 35 with Graves' hyperthyroidism. CDR3s include the opening cysteine and the closing phenylalanine or tryptophan. D genes are given only for firm matches. Size values are once, few and many counts, or a class for expanded clones, and some rows have none.

D gene	V gene	clone size	J gene	CDR3 protein	CDR3 DNA
NA	TRBV5-8	many	TRBJ2-5	CASSLDWKGTQYF	TGTGCCAGCAGCTTAGACTGGAAGGGGACCCAGTACTTC
TRBD1	TRBV7-3	few	TRBJ1-4	CASSPSGQGHEKLFF	TGTGCCAGCAGCCCCTCCGGACAGGGCCATGAAAAACTGTTTTTT
NA	TRBV6-1	few	TRBJ1-2	CASSERETSGYTF	TGTGCCAGCAGTGAAAGGGAGACATCGGGCTACACCTTC
TRBD1	TRBV19	NA	TRBJ1-2	CASSQDRGQGDGYTF	TGTGCCAGCAGCCAAGATCGGGGACAGGGGGATGGCTACACCTTC
NA	TRBV7-2	NA	TRBJ2-5	CASSLDGQGTAGEQYF	TGTGCCAGCAGCTTAGATGGTCAGGGGACGGCTGGGGAGCAGTACTTC
TRBD1	TRBV7-3	few	TRBJ1-4	CASSRQGYNEKLFF	TGCGCCAGCAGTCGACAGGGTTATAATGAAAAACTGTTTTTT
TRBD1	TRBV20-1	NA	TRBJ1-1	CSARDRQGSNTEAFF	TGCAGTGCTAGAGACCGACAGGGGTCAAACACTGAAGCTTTCTTT
NA	TRBV5-1	NA	TRBJ1-1	CASSFLDPISEAFF	TGCGCCAGCAGCTTTCTTGATCCCATCTCTGAAGCTTTCTTT
NA	TRBV2	many	TRBJ1-5	CASRIGLYQPQHF	TGTGCCAGCAGGATCGGCCTATATCAGCCCCAGCATTTT
NA	TRBV2	few	TRBJ2-7	CARVDDEQYF	TGTGCTAGGGTCGATGACGAGCAGTACTTC
NA	TRBV10-3	NA	TRBJ2-7	CAISGVESSEQYF	TGTGCCATCAGCGGGGTAGAATCTTCGGAGCAGTACTTC
NA	TRBV7-3	once	TRBJ1-1	CASSQEVGTTEAFF	TGCGCCAGCAGCCAAGAGGTCGGAACCACTGAAGCTTTCTTT
NA	TRBV2	NA	TRBJ2-5	CASSPSDRRKQETQYF	TGCGCCAGCAGCCCTTCGGACCGACGAAAACAAGAGACCCAGTACTTC
TRBD1	TRBV7-2	few	TRBJ1-5	CASSLEGAVQPQHF	TGTGCCAGCAGCTTAGAGGGGGCGGTTCAGCCCCAGCATTTT